The present T cell receptor (beta chain) was sequenced within a study of breast tumors, draining lymph nodes, adjacent tissues. Study conclusions and caveats: The lymph node origin of tumor T cells was framed as consistent with a hypothesis, not demonstrated. Findings are consistent with lymph node origin and intratumoral expansion of most tumor T cells. Compared with lymph nodes, tumors were less diverse; compared with nontumor tissue, more. Luminal-like breast cancer showed significantly greater tumor-nontumor repertoire similarity than basal-like breast cancer did.

In TCRdb, the multiplex PCR reads were re-called with MiXCR into one record per CDR3 protein. Among around 290,000 distinct CDR3 sequences listed, over 25% were seen once. Note on this clonotype: The antigen remains undetermined. Lacking the conserved final phenylalanine or tryptophan, this CDR3 likely reflects a read error.

Axillary draining lymph nodes of breast cancer patients supplied the node samples. Trimming left V 3 bases short and J 1 base short, with 9 bases between. The CDR3 runs 14 residues. Per germline, CDR1 SEHNR and CDR2 FQNEAQ (reference sequence). Sequenced sample: axillary lymph node tissue. The chain combines TRBV7-9 with TRBJ2-5; perhaps D is TRBD1 or TRBD2 (5 bases each). The sequence derives from a female donor with breast cancer. Some clones in this sample may be carry-over from other donors' samples. CDR3 amino acids: CASSFPGPQETQYL. CDR3 nucleotide sequence: TGTGCCAGCAGCTTCCCGGGACCCCAAGAGACCCAGTACCTC.